Described below is a single T cell receptor (beta chain) sequence and its context. TCRdb recomputed calls from the 5' RACE reads with MiXCR, one row per CDR3 protein. The data contain about 560,000 distinct CDR3 sequences, about a sixth of them singletons. The CDR3 loop spans 14 amino acids. The germline V and J ends were trimmed by 7 bases and 2 bases, with 14 bases remaining between them. This sample stems from a study of T-cell memory formation after mild COVID-19. The sample consisted of PBMCs or a T cell subset sorted from them (not recorded which). The sequence came from an adult woman who had mild COVID-19 (a few samples of this study predate the infection). Cell type and time point are not known. V is TRBV12-3 or TRBV12-4 and J is TRBJ1-1; no definite D call. The CDR3 DNA follows: TGTGCCAGCACGGAGGGTGTGACTAACACTGAAGCTTTCTTT. Its translation is CASTEGVTNTEAFF.